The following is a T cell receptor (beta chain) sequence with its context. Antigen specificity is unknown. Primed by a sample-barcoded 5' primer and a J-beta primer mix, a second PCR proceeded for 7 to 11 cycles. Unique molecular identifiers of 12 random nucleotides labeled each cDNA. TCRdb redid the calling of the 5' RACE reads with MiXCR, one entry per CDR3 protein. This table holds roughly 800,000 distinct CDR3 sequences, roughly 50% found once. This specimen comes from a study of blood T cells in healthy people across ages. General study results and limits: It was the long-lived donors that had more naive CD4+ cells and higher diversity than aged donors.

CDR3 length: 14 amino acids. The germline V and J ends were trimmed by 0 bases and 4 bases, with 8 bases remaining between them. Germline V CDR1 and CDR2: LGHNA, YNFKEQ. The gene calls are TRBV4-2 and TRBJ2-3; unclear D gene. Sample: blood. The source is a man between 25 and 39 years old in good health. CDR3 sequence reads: CASSQEISADTQYF. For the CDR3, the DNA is TGTGCCAGCAGCCAAGAAATTTCTGCAGATACGCAGTATTTT.